This T cell receptor beta chain was identified during a study of regulatory and conventional T cells in breast cancer. TCRdb redid the calling of the PCR reads with MiXCR, one entry per CDR3 protein. The data hold over a thousand distinct CDR3 sequences, with about 67% observed a single time. This clonotype was seen a few times. This CDR3 region has 13 residues. Germline CDR1 and CDR2: SQVTM and ANQGSEA. Trimming removed 0 bases from V and 15 bases from J, with 18 bases in between. Sequencing was carried out using regulatory T cells from blood. This clonotype was sampled from a female donor in good health. The chain recombines TRBV29-1 with TRBJ2-1, with D possibly matching TRBD2 (6 bases). The DNA of the CDR3 is TGCAGCGTTGAAGAGGGGGGTTGGCTAGGTCGGTTCTTC. Protein: CSVEEGGWLGRFF.